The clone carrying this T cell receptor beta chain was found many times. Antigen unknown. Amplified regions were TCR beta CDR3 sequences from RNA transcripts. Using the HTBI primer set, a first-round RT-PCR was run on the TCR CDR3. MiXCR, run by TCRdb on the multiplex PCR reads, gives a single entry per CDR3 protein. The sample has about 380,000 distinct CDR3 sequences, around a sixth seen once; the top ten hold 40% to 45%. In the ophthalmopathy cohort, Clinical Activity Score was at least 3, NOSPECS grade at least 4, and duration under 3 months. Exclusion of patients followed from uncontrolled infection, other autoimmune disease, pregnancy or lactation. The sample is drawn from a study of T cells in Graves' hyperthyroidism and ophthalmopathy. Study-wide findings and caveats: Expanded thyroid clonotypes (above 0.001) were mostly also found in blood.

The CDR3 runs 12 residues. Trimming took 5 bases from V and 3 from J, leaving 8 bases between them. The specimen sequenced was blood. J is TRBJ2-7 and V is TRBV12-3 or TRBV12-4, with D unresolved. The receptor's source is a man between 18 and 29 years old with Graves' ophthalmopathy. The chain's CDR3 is CASSPGVYEQYF. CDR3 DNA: TGTGCCAGCAGTCCAGGTGTCTACGAGCAGTACTTC.